The rows below give T cell receptor beta chains drawn from one sample of a study of shared clonotypes between healthy human individuals. The protocol was immunoSEQ multiplex PCR, while the TCRdb copy is restricted to in-frame clones and leaves out a portion. The data show about 710,000 clones, approximately 72% seen once. The specimen sequenced was memory CD4+ T cells sorted from blood. Receptors were obtained from a woman aged 30 to 39 in good health. Both conserved end residues are part of each CDR3. The order of the fields is V gene, D gene, clone size, J gene, CDR3 DNA, CDR3 protein. The D gene is left open where the match is weak. The listing skips clone size in some rows; elsewhere it reads once, few, many or a size class.

TRBV2,-,few,TRBJ1-2,TGTGCCAGCAGTGTAGGGAGTGGCTACACCTTC,CASSVGSGYTF
TRBV30,-,few,TRBJ1-5,TGTGCCTGGAGAGATACGGATCAGCCCCAGCATTTT,CAWRDTDQPQHF
TRBV19,-,once,TRBJ2-1,TGTGCCAGTAGTATAGATCGGGGATCTAGCACCTACAATGAGCAGTTCTTC,CASSIDRGSSTYNEQFF
TRBV18,TRBD1,-,TRBJ1-2,TGTGCCAGCTCACCGGGACAGGGACGGATCCTGGGTGGCTACACCTTC,CASSPGQGRILGGYTF
TRBV7-8,-,-,TRBJ2-7,TGTGCCAGCAGCTTAGGGCCGACCCTATCCTACGAGCAGTACTTC,CASSLGPTLSYEQYF
TRBV6-5,-,-,TRBJ1-1,TGTGCCAGCAGCCGGGGGGACCAGTTTGAAGCTTTCTTT,CASSRGDQFEAFF
TRBV6-5,-,-,TRBJ2-7,TGTGCCAGCAGCTCTCCCAGGTCCCGTGGCGAGCAGTACTTC,CASSSPRSRGEQYF
TRBV27,-,-,TRBJ1-4,TGTGCCAGCAGTTTATCGAGGGTTCGAGCTAATGAAAAACTGTTTTTT,CASSLSRVRANEKLFF
TRBV19,-,few,TRBJ2-6,TGTGCCAGTAGTATAGGCAGGGGTGCCTCCGGGGCCAACGTCCTGACTTTC,CASSIGRGASGANVLTF
TRBV28,TRBD2,few,TRBJ2-1,TGTGCCAGCAGAAGGACTAGCGGAAACAATGAGCAGTTCTTC,CASRRTSGNNEQFF
TRBV5-1,-,-,TRBJ1-2,TGCGCCAGCAGCCTCGGGACGGTAGGGGGCTACACCTTC,CASSLGTVGGYTF
TRBV6-4,TRBD2,-,TRBJ2-1,TGTGCCACGGGCGGGAGCTCCTACAATGAGCAGTTCTTC,CATGGSSYNEQFF
TRBV7-9,TRBD2,-,TRBJ2-2,TGTGCCAGCAGCTCCCACCGGACTAGCGGGAGGGCGCACACCGGGGAGCTGTTTTTT,CASSSHRTSGRAHTGELFF
TRBV5-1,-,few,TRBJ2-3,TGCGCCAGCAGCTTGGAGAGGGCTCAGAGAACGCAGTATTTT,CASSLERAQRTQYF
TRBV10-3,-,many,TRBJ1-2,TGTGCCATCAGTGAACGAGGGGAAAACTATGGCTACACCTTC,CAISERGENYGYTF
TRBV9,-,few,TRBJ2-7,TGTGCCAGCAGCGTAGGGCCCCAACAGGGTGACGAGCAGTACTTC,CASSVGPQQGDEQYF
TRBV10-3,-,-,TRBJ2-7,TGTGCCATCAGTGATAGGTCCCTTTCCGGAGGAGGCTACGAGCAGTACTTC,CAISDRSLSGGGYEQYF
TRBV11-3,-,-,TRBJ1-1,TGTGCCAGCAGCTCGGGACCGGAGTCCACTGAAGCTTTCTTT,CASSSGPESTEAFF
TRBV25-1,-,-,TRBJ2-7,TGTGCCAGCAGTGACAACTACGAGCAGTACTTC,CASSDNYEQYF
TRBV5-8,-,-,TRBJ2-5,TGTGCCAGCAGCTTATACGGGGGTCTTCAAGAGACCCAGTACTTC,CASSLYGGLQETQYF
TRBV28,-,-,TRBJ1-3,TGTGCCAGCAGCCGACACCGGGACAATGGAAACACCATATATTTT,CASSRHRDNGNTIYF
TRBV6-5,-,-,TRBJ1-4,TGTGCCAGCAGTTACTCGATGACAGCCTGGGGAGAAAAACTGTTTTTT,CASSYSMTAWGEKLFF
TRBV5-1,-,once,TRBJ2-3,TGCGCCAGCAGCTTGGGGCAGGGGCGCACAGATACGCAGTATTTT,CASSLGQGRTDTQYF
TRBV5-4,-,-,TRBJ2-1,TGTGCCAGCAGCACCCCGGGGTTGGGCTCCTACAATGAGCAGTTCTTC,CASSTPGLGSYNEQFF
TRBV7-2,TRBD1,-,TRBJ1-1,TGTGCCAGCAGATTTACAGGGGCGGACACTGAAGCTTTCTTT,CASRFTGADTEAFF
TRBV18,TRBD1,-,TRBJ2-7,TGTGCCAGCTCACGGACAGGGGGCAACGAGCAGTACTTC,CASSRTGGNEQYF
TRBV11-2,-,-,TRBJ2-7,TGTGCCAGCAGCCCCCAGACTAGTTCCTCGGCGAGGGAGCAGTACTTC,CASSPQTSSSAREQYF
TRBV28,-,-,TRBJ2-7,TGTGCCAGCAGTTTGATGGGGGGCCGCGAGCAGTACTTC,CASSLMGGREQYF
TRBV29-1,TRBD1,-,TRBJ2-1,TGCAGCGTTGGGGACAGGGGCGCGTATGAGCAGTTCTTC,CSVGDRGAYEQFF
TRBV18,-,-,TRBJ1-5,TGTGCCAGCTCAATGGGACACACCCTCGACAGCAATCAGCCCCAGCATTTT,CASSMGHTLDSNQPQHF
TRBV19,-,-,TRBJ1-3,TGTGCCAGTAGTCCGACAGACATCTCTGGAAACACCATATATTTT,CASSPTDISGNTIYF
TRBV19,-,-,TRBJ1-1,TGTGCCAGTAGTGAATCCCTAGCCACTGAAGCTTTCTTT,CASSESLATEAFF
TRBV6-5,TRBD1,-,TRBJ2-7,TGTGCCAGCAGGCGGGACAGGGGATACGAGCAGTACTTC,CASRRDRGYEQYF
TRBV13,TRBD2,once,TRBJ2-7,TGTGCCAGCAGCTTAAAACAGCGGGAGTTTCACGAGCAGTACTTC,CASSLKQREFHEQYF
TRBV5-6,-,-,TRBJ1-5,TGTGCCAGCAGCTTCAGCCCCGCCAGCAGCAATCAGCCCCAGCATTTT,CASSFSPASSNQPQHF
TRBV7-2,-,-,TRBJ1-2,TGTGCCAGCAGCTTAGCAGGGTACGGCTACACCTTC,CASSLAGYGYTF